The 20 T cell receptor beta chains given below trace back to one sample, sequenced in a study of Graves' ophthalmopathy and Graves' hyperthyroidism. Investigators amplified TCR beta CDR3 regions from RNA transcripts. RT-PCR with HTBI primers came first, then second-round multiplex PCR. A single record per CDR3 protein comes from TCRdb applying MiXCR to the multiplex PCR reads. In the table there are more than 40,000 distinct CDR3 sequences, around 48% of which are singletons. Sequences were obtained from peripheral blood. The receptors come from an adult man with Graves' ophthalmopathy.

The CDR3 reads CASSLAPGQGPSPLHF. The DNA for the CDR3 is TGCGCCAGCAGCTTGGCCCCAGGACAGGGCCCTTCACCCCTCCACTTT. The chain links TRBV5-1 to TRBJ1-6; 8 bases are shared with TRBD1. Germline V gives CDR1 SGHRS, CDR2 YFSETQ. V was pared by 0 bases and J by 9 bases, with 8 bases of the junction left unmatched. This CDR3 has 16 residues.

J is TRBJ1-1 and V is TRBV7-2; D is perhaps TRBD1 (5 bases). The V gene's germline CDR1 is SGHTA and CDR2 FQGNSA. The V end lost 5 bases, the J end lost 1 base, and 23 bases lay between the germline ends. The CDR3 extends over 18 amino acids. This chain's CDR3 is CASSPNRFRTPGNTEAFF. The CDR3 nucleotides are TGTGCCAGCAGCCCCAACAGGTTCCGGACCCCGGGGAACACTGAAGCTTTCTTT.

CDR3 DNA sequence: TGTGCCACCAGACACCCCCGACAGGGAATGGAGACCCAGTACTTC. It encodes CATRHPRQGMETQYF. V is TRBV24-1 and J is TRBJ2-5; 7 positions match TRBD1. The CDR3 extends over 15 amino acids. V dropped 7 bases and J dropped 5; count of bases not matched to a gene: 12. Germline lookup yields CDR1 KGHDR and CDR2 SFDVKD.

This clonotype was found once. V usage is TRBV10-1 and J usage is TRBJ2-1, with D uncertain. The V end lost 3 bases, the J end lost 12 bases, and 12 bases lay between the germline ends. The CDR3 contains 12 residues. Germline V lookup: CDR1 WNHNN, CDR2 SYGVQD (reference sequence). CDR3 DNA sequence: TGCGCCAGCAGTGAAGCACCGAATCCGCAGTTCTTC. As protein: CASSEAPNPQFF.

In its sample, this clonotype was seen many times. With a much larger clone just one base away, this may be a read error. J is TRBJ1-1 and V is TRBV7-9; tentative D call: TRBD1 (6 bases). The CDR3 loop spans 13 amino acids. Germline V gene lookup returns CDR1 SEHNR and CDR2 FQNEAQ (reference sequence). Trimming cost V 9 bases and J 1 base, with 12 bases left between them. CDR3 region: CASSAGENTEAFF. The CDR3 bases are TGTGCCAGTTCAGCAGGGGAGAACACTGAAGCTTTCTTT. Together with reference TRBV7-9 and TRBJ1-1, the CDR3 gives the full variable domain: DTGVSQNPRHKITKRGQNVTFRCDPISEHNRLYWYRQTLGQGPEFLTYFQNEAQLEKSRLLSDRFSAERPKGSFSTLEIQRTEQGDSAMYLCASSAGENTEAFFGQGTRLTVV.

In this sample, this clonotype turned up many times. This chain uses TRBV2 with TRBJ1-5; 9 bases are a match to TRBD1. Germline CDR1 is SNHLY and CDR2 is FYNNEI. Trimming removed 6 bases from V and 7 bases from J; junction bases left unmatched: 10. This CDR3 has 15 amino acids. The CDR3 protein is CASRGDRVFNQPQHF. The CDR3 bases are TGTGCCAGCAGGGGGGACAGGGTATTCAACCAGCCCCAGCATTTT. The full variable domain, in which reference TRBV2 and TRBJ1-5 provide the parts outside the CDR3, is EPEVTQTPSHQVTQMGQEVILRCVPISNHLYFYWYRQILGQKVEFLVSFYNNEISEKSEIFDDQFSVERPDGSNFTLKIRSTKLEDSAMYFCASRGDRVFNQPQHFGDGTRLSIL.

This clonotype was observed at least ten times. The chain uses TRBV6-1 and TRBJ2-3; possible D gene TRBD1, 7 bases. In germline, CDR1 is MNHNS, CDR2 SASEGT. Trimming cost V 6 bases and J 3 bases, with 13 bases left between them. CDR3 length equals 14 residues. CDR3 sequence: CASRVQGGTDTQYF. DNA for the CDR3: TGTGCCAGCAGGGTCCAGGGGGGTACAGATACGCAGTATTTT.

This clonotype was recorded many times. The rearrangement uses TRBV11-2 and TRBJ1-1; tentatively, D is TRBD1 (6 bases). This CDR3 is built from 16 residues. V was shortened by 4 bases and J by 1 base, with 16 bases between the two germline ends. CDR1 SGHAT and CDR2 FQNNGV come from the germline V gene. The CDR3 DNA reads as TGTGCCAGCAGCTCGCTACAGGGCAGAGGGAACACTGAAGCTTTCTTT. Translated: CASSSLQGRGNTEAFF.

As to this clonotype: This may arise from a read error, as a much more abundant clone is one base away. The genes are TRBV11-2 and TRBJ2-4; the D gene is possibly TRBD1 (5 bases). CDR1 is SGHAT, CDR2 FQNNGV, per germline. The CDR3 is made up of 17 amino acids. In nucleotides, the CDR3 is TGTGCCGGCAGCTTAGTGGGGCAAGGGCTAGCCAAAAACATTCAGTACTTC. Encoded protein: CAGSLVGQGLAKNIQYF. Complete variable domain (other parts from reference TRBV11-2 and TRBJ2-4): EAGVAQSPRYKIIEKRQSVAFWCNPISGHATLYWYQQILGQGPKLLIQFQNNGVVDDSQLPKDRFSAERLKGVDSTLKIQPAKLEDSAVYLCAGSLVGQGLAKNIQYFGAGTRLSVL.

This chain links TRBV7-6 with TRBJ2-7, with 9 bases matching TRBD1. In germline, CDR1 is SGHVS, CDR2 FNYEAQ. V lost 1 base and J lost 4; bases outside the gene matches: 8. The CDR3 is 16 amino acids. In DNA, the CDR3 is TGTGCCAGCAGCTTAGGGGCCGGGACAGGGAGGTACGAGCAGTACTTC. This codes for CASSLGAGTGRYEQYF.

This clonotype was seen many times. The chain links TRBV5-1 to TRBJ2-3, with D tentatively TRBD2 (6 bases). V shed 4 bases and J shed 3 bases, with 12 bases lying between them. Per germline, CDR1 SGHRS and CDR2 YFSETQ. CDR3 length equals 14 residues. The CDR3: CASSRKEGTDTQYF. The DNA of the CDR3 is TGCGCCAGCAGCCGGAAGGAGGGGACAGATACGCAGTATTTT. Complete variable domain (other parts from reference TRBV5-1 and TRBJ2-3): KAGVTQTPRYLIKTRGQQVTLSCSPISGHRSVSWYQQTPGQGLQFLFEYFSETQRNKGNFPGRFSGRQFSNSRSEMNVSTLELGDSALYLCASSRKEGTDTQYFGPGTRLTVL.

The chain recombines TRBV20-1 with TRBJ2-1; 10 nucleotides line up with TRBD2. Germline loops: CDR1 DFQATT, CDR2 SNEGSKA (reference sequence). The V gene end was trimmed by 1 base and the J gene end by 7 bases; junction bases not matched to a gene: 13. The CDR3 length is 17 residues. DNA of the CDR3: TGCAGTGCTAGAGGCTACAGAGCGGGAGGGCCGTTGAATGAGCAGTTCTTC. This encodes CSARGYRAGGPLNEQFF.

Concerning this clonotype itself: Germline and junction disagree at one end, which may indicate a read error. The J gene is TRBJ2-2, the V gene TRBV7-3; no clear D gene. The CDR3 covers 15 residues. The germline V gene encodes CDR1 SGHTA and CDR2 FQGTGA. CDR3 nucleotides: TGTGCCGGCAGCCCCCTCTTTCGAGAAATCGGGGAGCTGTTTTTT. Protein: CAGSPLFREIGELFF.

At least ten counts were recorded for this clonotype. The chain has TRBV11-2 and TRBJ2-5; D is unresolved. There are 14 residues in the CDR3. From germline, CDR1 is SGHAT and CDR2 FQNNGV. V was shortened by 6 bases and J by 0 bases, with 11 bases between the two germline ends. DNA of the CDR3: TGTGCCAGCAGTCCTGGTCCGGACCAAGAGACCCAGTACTTC. Amino acid sequence: CASSPGPDQETQYF.

The chain employs TRBV9 and TRBJ1-6; the D is unclear. Germline values: CDR1 SGDLS, CDR2 YYNGEE. Between the trimmed V and J ends, which lost 4 bases and 10 bases, there was a span of 21 bases. This CDR3 comprises 16 residues. The CDR3 loop reads CASSIGLAGIDSPLHF. CDR3 DNA sequence: TGTGCCAGCAGCATCGGACTAGCGGGGATAGACTCACCCCTCCACTTT.

This clonotype was counted many times. The chain has TRBV28 and TRBJ1-2; D is ambiguous. CDR1 and CDR2 from the germline V gene are MDHEN and SYDVKM. The CDR3 is 12 amino acids. V was pared by 8 bases and J by 4 bases, with 11 bases between. This chain's CDR3 is CASLGYSYGYTF. DNA for the CDR3: TGTGCCAGCCTAGGGTATAGCTATGGCTACACCTTC.

This sequence joins TRBV9 and TRBJ2-7; D tentatively fits TRBD1 or TRBD2 (5 bases each). The CDR3 spans 17 residues. Germline CDR1 reads SGDLS; CDR2 reads YYNGEE. V lost 3 bases and J 0 bases, leaving 19 bases between the germline ends. The CDR3 here is CASSAGAGGRGSYEQYF. DNA of the CDR3: TGTGCCAGCAGCGCCGGGGCAGGAGGCCGGGGCTCCTACGAGCAGTACTTC.

On this clonotype itself: The CDR3 end shows no conserved phenylalanine or tryptophan, and so a read error is likely. This sequence joins TRBV11-2 and TRBJ2-2, with D unclear. The V and J ends lost 2 bases and 1 base respectively, with 8 bases between them. Germline lookup yields CDR1 SGHAT and CDR2 FQNNGV. The CDR3 runs to 15 residues. The CDR3 DNA follows: TGTGCCAGCAGCTTATATGCAGGGAACACCGGGGAGCTGTTTTGT. This encodes CASSLYAGNTGELFC.

Of note for this clonotype: A much larger clone lies one base from this, so it may be a read error. V is TRBV30 and J is TRBJ1-2, with D maybe TRBD1 (5 bases). Trimming shortened V by 0 bases and J by 3 bases, and 8 bases separated the two germline ends. This CDR3 spans 13 amino acids. The germline V gene encodes CDR1 GTSNPN and CDR2 SVGIG (reference sequence). The CDR3 nucleotides are TGTGCCTGGAGTGTACAGGAGGACTATGGCTACACCTTC. Protein: CAWSVQEDYGYTF. Supplemented by reference TRBV30 and TRBJ1-2, the full variable domain reads SQTIHQWPATLVQPVGSPLSLECTVEGTSNPNLYWYRQAAGRGLQLLFYSVGIGQISSEVPQNLSASRPQDRQFILSSKKLLLSDSGFYLCAWSVQEDYGYTFGSGTRLTVV.

This rearrangement joins TRBV29-1 to TRBJ2-7; 7 nucleotides match TRBD2. Germline V gives CDR1 SQVTM, CDR2 ANQGSEA. The CDR3 length is 13 residues. V lost 7 bases, J lost 4 bases, and 10 bases stayed unmatched. The CDR3 reads CSGWGGDLYEQYF. In nucleotides, the CDR3 is TGCAGCGGCTGGGGGGGAGACCTATACGAGCAGTACTTC.